The text below deals with one T cell receptor beta chain. The antigen is unknown. These data belong to a study of Siglec-9 on CD8 T cells in melanoma. Study findings and constraints: An effector memory CD8+ subset marked by Siglec-9 reportedly appeared to gather in melanoma.

Trimming left V 5 bases short and J 1 base short, with 8 bases between. Germline V gene sequence: CDR1 SEHNR, CDR2 FQNEAQ (reference sequence). This CDR3 region has 13 residues. Profiled with immunoSEQ multiplex PCR; TCRdb holds only in-frame clones, not every one. Of tens of thousands of clones listed, about 80% are singletons. This sequence joins TRBV7-9 and TRBJ1-1; D possibly corresponds to TRBD1 (6 bases). Sequencing was performed on Siglec-9- CD8+ T cells sorted from blood. The clonotype was recovered from a human donor in good health. The CDR3 protein is CASSPGANTEAFF. The CDR3 nucleotides read TGTGCCAGCAGCCCGGGGGCGAACACTGAAGCTTTCTTT.